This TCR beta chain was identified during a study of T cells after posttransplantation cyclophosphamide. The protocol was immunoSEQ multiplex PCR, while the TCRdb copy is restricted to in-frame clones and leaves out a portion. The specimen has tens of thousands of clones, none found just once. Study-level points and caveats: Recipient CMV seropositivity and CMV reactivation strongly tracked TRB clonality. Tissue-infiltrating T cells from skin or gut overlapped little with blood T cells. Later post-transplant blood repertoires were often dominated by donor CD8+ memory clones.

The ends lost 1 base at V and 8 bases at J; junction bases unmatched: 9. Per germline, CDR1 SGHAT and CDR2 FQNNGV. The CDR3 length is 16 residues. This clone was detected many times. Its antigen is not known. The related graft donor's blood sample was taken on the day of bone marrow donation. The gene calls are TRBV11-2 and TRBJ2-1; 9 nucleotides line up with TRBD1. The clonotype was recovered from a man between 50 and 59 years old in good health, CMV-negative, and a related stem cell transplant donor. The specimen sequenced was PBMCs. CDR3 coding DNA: TGTGCCAGCAGCTTAGGGGACAGGGTACAGATTTATGAGCAGTTCTTC. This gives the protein CASSLGDRVQIYEQFF.